A selection of T cell receptor beta chains follows, all from one sample in a study of blood T cell repertoires in COVID-19. Using immunoSEQ multiplex PCR, the repertoire was profiled, and TCRdb retains in-frame clones only, with some absent. The sample lists more than 150,000 clones; approximately 83% were seen once. Material: peripheral blood. Receptor source: a man between 65 and 85 years old who had recovered from COVID-19. The CDR3 runs from the conserved cysteine through the conserved F or W. D genes are given only for firm matches. Part of the rows lack a size; the others show once, few, many or a class for expanded clones.

TRBJ2-7,TRBV2,.,.,TGTGCCAGCAGTCCCGGGGTAGCGGAGGGCCACGAGCAGTACTTC,CASSPGVAEGHEQYF
TRBJ2-5,TRBV29-1,.,.,TGCAGCGTTGCCCCGGAGACCCAGTACTTC,CSVAPETQYF
TRBJ2-3,TRBV5-1,.,once,TGCGCCAGCAGCTTAGAGGCAGATACGCAGTATTTT,CASSLEADTQYF
TRBJ1-2,TRBV3-1/TRBV3-2,.,.,TGTGCCAGCAGCCAAGCGAGGGATTATGGCTACACCTTC,CASSQARDYGYTF
TRBJ2-1,TRBV30,.,.,TGTGCCTGGAAACAATACAATGAGCAGTTCTTC,CAWKQYNEQFF
TRBJ2-7,TRBV27,TRBD2,.,TGTGCCAGCAAGGCCTCTCTAGCGGGAGGTACCTACGAGCAGTACTTC,CASKASLAGGTYEQYF
TRBJ1-6,TRBV5-8,.,few,TGTGCCAGCAGCTTGGCCTGGAACGAGCGTTCACCCCTCCACTTT,CASSLAWNERSPLHF
TRBJ2-7,TRBV28,.,.,TGTGCCAGCAGTTTGAATAGGCCGGGGTCCTACGAGCAGTACTTC,CASSLNRPGSYEQYF
TRBJ1-2,TRBV7-2,TRBD1,.,TGTGCCAGCAGCCAGGGACAGGGGCCGTTAGGCTACACCTTC,CASSQGQGPLGYTF
TRBJ2-3,TRBV6-2/TRBV6-3,TRBD2,.,TGTGCCAGCAGTTACCGGGGGGGAGCGGGAGGCCGTACGCAGTATTTT,CASSYRGGAGGRTQYF
TRBJ2-2,TRBV6-5,.,.,TGTGCCAGCAGTACGGTGACAGCGAGGCCCGGGGAGCTGTTTTTT,CASSTVTARPGELFF
TRBJ2-1,TRBV18,.,.,TGTGCCAGCTCACCAGGGAGGAATGAGCAGTTCTTC,CASSPGRNEQFF
TRBJ1-4,TRBV2,TRBD1,.,TGTGCCAGCACCTGGGACAGGTCTTTTGAAAAACTGTTTTTT,CASTWDRSFEKLFF
TRBJ2-1,TRBV6-5,.,.,TGTGCCAGCGGACGGGACACAGGGCCGTACAATGAGCAGTTCTTC,CASGRDTGPYNEQFF
TRBJ1-2,TRBV19,.,.,TGTGCCAGTAGTATGCCCAGGGGAAACTATGGCTACACCTTC,CASSMPRGNYGYTF
TRBJ2-3,TRBV7-2,.,.,TGTGCCAGCAGCTTACACAGCGGAAGCACAGATACGCAGTATTTT,CASSLHSGSTDTQYF
TRBJ1-2,TRBV6-5,TRBD1,.,TGTGCCAGCAGTTACTACTCACAGGGGGCAGGGTATGGCTACACCTTC,CASSYYSQGAGYGYTF
TRBJ2-1,TRBV11-2,TRBD2,.,TGTGCCAGCAGCTGGGGACTAGCGGAGAACTACAATGAGCAGTTCTTC,CASSWGLAENYNEQFF
TRBJ2-7,TRBV28,.,.,TGTGCCAGCCGTGCGGGGAGTGAGCAGTACTTC,CASRAGSEQYF
TRBJ1-5,TRBV4-2,.,.,TGTGCCAGCAGCCAAGATGGAGGCAATCAGCCCCAGCATTTT,CASSQDGGNQPQHF
TRBJ2-1,TRBV7-9,.,.,TGTGCCAGCAGCTTGACGGGCCCCGGGGGTGAGCAGTTCTTC,CASSLTGPGGEQFF
TRBJ2-7,TRBV7-2,TRBD2,.,TGTGCCAGCAGCCGTAGCGGGAGGGCCGGCCACGAGCAGTACTTC,CASSRSGRAGHEQYF
TRBJ1-6,TRBV5-6,.,.,TGTGCCAGCAGCTTGGGGCATAATTCACCCCTCCACTTT,CASSLGHNSPLHF
TRBJ1-2,TRBV19,TRBD1,once,TGTGCCAGTAGACCCGGGACAGACTATGGCTACACCTTC,CASRPGTDYGYTF
TRBJ2-1,TRBV5-1,TRBD2,once,TGCGCCAGCAGACCTAGCGGGAGATCCTACAATGAGCAGTTCTTC,CASRPSGRSYNEQFF
TRBJ1-5,TRBV27,TRBD1,once,TGTGCCAGCAGCAAGACAGGGGGTAGCAATCAGCCCCAGCATTTT,CASSKTGGSNQPQHF
TRBJ1-2,TRBV7-9,.,.,TGTGCCAGCAGCCCCCCAGGGGAAGGATACTATGGCTACACCTTC,CASSPPGEGYYGYTF